Listed below are T cell receptor beta chains from one sample, sequenced in a study of PD-1 blockade in classical Hodgkin lymphoma. The assay was immunoSEQ multiplex PCR, and TCRdb's table has in-frame clones only and misses some. The table has 90,000 to 140,000 clones, approximately 89% seen once. The sequenced sample was peripheral blood mononuclear cells (PBMCs), obtained before the fourth cycle of nivolumab. These receptors all stem from a human donor with classical Hodgkin lymphoma. Both conserved end residues are part of each CDR3. Fields, in order: CDR3 protein, CDR3 DNA, J gene, D gene, V gene, clone size. D genes are given only for firm matches. Clone size is not always given. Where it is, it says once, few, many or a class for expanded clones.

cdr3_aa: CASSFRVWDTEAFF
cdr3_nt: TGTGCCAGCAGTTTCAGGGTTTGGGACACTGAAGCTTTCTTT
j_call: TRBJ1-1
d_call: NA
v_call: TRBV28
clone_size: NA

cdr3_aa: CASSLGDRGNTEAFF
cdr3_nt: TGTGCCAGCAGCTTAGGGGACAGGGGGAACACTGAAGCTTTCTTT
j_call: TRBJ1-1
d_call: TRBD1
v_call: TRBV11-1
clone_size: NA

cdr3_aa: CASRPTGTANTEQFF
cdr3_nt: TGTGCCAGTAGGCCCACCGGGACTGCAAATACGGAGCAGTTCTTC
j_call: TRBJ2-1
d_call: NA
v_call: TRBV19
clone_size: NA

cdr3_aa: CASILQGAAEQYF
cdr3_nt: TGTGCCAGCATCCTCCAGGGTGCTGCCGAGCAGTACTTC
j_call: TRBJ2-7
d_call: NA
v_call: TRBV2
clone_size: NA

cdr3_aa: CASSSGSTGKYEQYF
cdr3_nt: TGTGCCAGCTCATCCGGGTCGACAGGGAAGTACGAGCAGTACTTC
j_call: TRBJ2-7
d_call: TRBD1
v_call: TRBV18
clone_size: NA

cdr3_aa: CASSVTRGAEAFF
cdr3_nt: TGTGCCAGCAGCGTAACTCGGGGGGCTGAAGCTTTCTTT
j_call: TRBJ1-1
d_call: NA
v_call: TRBV9
clone_size: once

cdr3_aa: CASRTSGSRETQYF
cdr3_nt: TGTGCCAGCAGGACTAGCGGGAGTAGGGAGACCCAGTACTTC
j_call: TRBJ2-5
d_call: TRBD2
v_call: TRBV7-2
clone_size: NA

cdr3_aa: CASLVTPEDTEAFF
cdr3_nt: TGTGCCAGTCTGGTAACCCCGGAGGACACTGAAGCTTTCTTT
j_call: TRBJ1-1
d_call: NA
v_call: TRBV6-1
clone_size: NA

cdr3_aa: CASTSGRLAVNEQFF
cdr3_nt: TGTGCCAGCACAAGCGGGAGGCTAGCGGTTAATGAGCAGTTCTTC
j_call: TRBJ2-1
d_call: TRBD2
v_call: TRBV27
clone_size: NA

cdr3_aa: CASSLIRGRTDTQYF
cdr3_nt: TGTGCCAGCAGCTTGATCAGGGGACGCACAGATACGCAGTATTTT
j_call: TRBJ2-3
d_call: NA
v_call: TRBV5-6
clone_size: few

cdr3_aa: CASSVRRRNRSYEQYF
cdr3_nt: TGTGCCAGCAGTGTGAGGCGGAGAAATCGCTCCTACGAGCAGTACTTC
j_call: TRBJ2-7
d_call: NA
v_call: TRBV6-4
clone_size: few

cdr3_aa: CASSLSGGNQPQHF
cdr3_nt: TGTGCCAGCAGCTTATCCGGGGGGAATCAGCCCCAGCATTTT
j_call: TRBJ1-5
d_call: NA
v_call: TRBV13
clone_size: once

cdr3_aa: CAISESLILGQYSNQPQHF
cdr3_nt: TGTGCCATCAGTGAGTCTTTAATTCTGGGACAGTATAGCAATCAGCCCCAGCATTTT
j_call: TRBJ1-5
d_call: TRBD1
v_call: TRBV10-3
clone_size: NA

cdr3_aa: CAVQGFTDTQYF
cdr3_nt: TGTGCCGTACAGGGTTTCACAGATACGCAGTATTTT
j_call: TRBJ2-3
d_call: NA
v_call: TRBV6-6
clone_size: NA

cdr3_aa: CASSQVGGKSEAFF
cdr3_nt: TGTGCCAGCAGCCAAGTGGGGGGGAAGTCTGAAGCTTTCTTT
j_call: TRBJ1-1
d_call: NA
v_call: TRBV4-2
clone_size: NA